A single sample is the source of the 13 T cell receptor beta chains below, sequenced in a study of blood T cell repertoires in COVID-19. Clones were read by immunoSEQ multiplex PCR, and TCRdb kept only the in-frame ones, dropping some. The profile covers some 60,000 clones, with around 90% appearing a single time and under 5.5% taken by the ten largest. The sequenced sample was peripheral blood. The receptors come from a man in his 60s with acute or convalescent COVID-19.

V gene TRBV5-4 combines with J gene TRBJ1-1, with D possibly being TRBD1 (6 bases). V dropped 6 bases and J dropped 1 base, with 19 bases sitting between them. Germline lookup yields CDR1 SGHNT and CDR2 YYREEE (reference sequence). The CDR3 has 16 residues. Here the CDR3 reads CASNPRGSNENTEAFF. CDR3 in DNA: TGTGCCAGCAACCCGAGGGGGTCCAATGAGAACACTGAAGCTTTCTTT.

V is TRBV5-1 and J is TRBJ1-4, with 9 nucleotides matching TRBD1. Trimming took 3 bases from V and 8 from J; bases not matched to a gene: 5. CDR3 length: 14 residues. CDR1 and CDR2 (germline): SGHRS, YFSETQ. CDR3 sequence reads: CASSWGQGQEKLFF. CDR3 coding DNA: TGCGCCAGCAGCTGGGGACAGGGACAAGAAAAACTGTTTTTT.

This chain links TRBV11-2 with TRBJ2-2, with a weak D call TRBD2 (5 bases). The V gene lost 1 base and the J gene lost 8 bases, with 8 bases spanning the gap. This CDR3 is 13 amino acids long. Germline V gene data show CDR1 as SGHAT and CDR2 as FQNNGV. For the CDR3, the DNA is TGTGCCAGCAGCTTAGTCCGGAGGGGGGAGCTGTTTTTT. Residues: CASSLVRRGELFF.

This clone was recorded once. The rearrangement uses TRBV7-3 and TRBJ2-1; D might be TRBD1 (5 bases). This CDR3 has 14 amino acids. The ends were cut back, 4 bases at V and 6 bases at J, with 13 bases in the middle. From germline, CDR1 is SGHTA and CDR2 FQGTGA. As DNA, the CDR3 is TGTGCCAGCAGCTCCGATGCAGGGCGCAATGAGCAGTTCTTC. Translating gives CASSSDAGRNEQFF.

This chain's CDR3 is CASSWGTGGWTEAFF. The CDR3 bases are TGTGCCAGCAGTTGGGGGACAGGGGGATGGACTGAAGCTTTCTTT. The chain couples TRBV6-5 to TRBJ1-1; 11 bases map to TRBD1. Losses at the gene ends were 4 bases for V and 5 bases for J; bases not matched to a gene: 6. CDR1 and CDR2 (germline): MNHEY, SVGAGI. The CDR3 contains 15 residues.

Only one count was recorded for this clone. The chain uses TRBV7-3 and TRBJ2-3; D may be TRBD1 (5 bases). This CDR3 contains 14 residues. Deletions cut 5 bases from V and 4 bases from J, with 13 bases between. Per germline, CDR1 SGHTA and CDR2 FQGTGA. DNA for the CDR3: TGTGCCAGCAGCCCAGGGTGGGGTTCAGATACGCAGTATTTT. This encodes CASSPGWGSDTQYF.

CDR3 coding DNA: TGTGCCAGCAGCGTAGTGGCGACTCCACCGAGGGGCTACACCTTC. Translation: CASSVVATPPRGYTF. The chain has TRBV9 and TRBJ1-2; D is uncertain. The V end lost 0 bases, the J end lost 8 bases, and 17 bases lay between the germline ends. CDR1 is SGDLS, CDR2 YYNGEE, per germline. This CDR3 spans 15 amino acids.

This clone showed up just once. The genes are TRBV2 and TRBJ2-7, with 7 bases fitting TRBD1. CDR3 length equals 13 residues. The junction had 3 bases not matched to a gene; V was cut back by 5 bases and J by 2 bases. In germline, CDR1 is SNHLY, CDR2 FYNNEI. CDR3 nucleotides: TGTGCCAGCAGTTTTGGGACAGCCTACGAGCAGTACTTC. Its protein product is CASSFGTAYEQYF.

The CDR3, as DNA: TGTGCCAGCAGTTTAAGGGCCGGGGGAGCAGATACGCAGTATTTT. Amino acid sequence: CASSLRAGGADTQYF. This chain joins TRBV28 and TRBJ2-3, with D perhaps matching TRBD2 (6 bases). V was trimmed by 2 bases and J by 4 bases, leaving 13 bases between them. Germline loops: CDR1 MDHEN, CDR2 SYDVKM. This CDR3 region has 15 residues.

The chain joins TRBV5-1 to TRBJ2-1; 14 bases fit TRBD2. The J segment lost 6 bases and the V segment lost 2 bases, leaving 4 bases of the junction unmatched. CDR1 and CDR2 from the germline V gene are SGHRS and YFSETQ. CDR3 length equals 16 residues. In DNA, the CDR3 is TGCGCCAGCAGCTTTCGGACTAGCGGGAGGTTCAATGAGCAGTTCTTC. Translating it yields CASSFRTSGRFNEQFF.

The V and J genes are TRBV3-1 (or the pseudogene TRBV3-2) and TRBJ2-2, with D maybe TRBD1 (5 bases). This CDR3 region has 14 residues. V lost 4 bases, J lost 3 bases, and 9 bases lay in between. Germline CDR1 is LGHDT and CDR2 is YNNKEL (reference sequence). Here the CDR3 reads CASSRTLYTGELFF. The DNA for the CDR3 is TGTGCCAGCAGCCGGACATTATACACCGGGGAGCTGTTTTTT.

The V gene is TRBV7-3, the J gene TRBJ2-3, with TRBD1 matching over 12 bases. CDR3 length equals 16 residues. Germline loops: CDR1 SGHTA, CDR2 FQGTGA. Germline trimming cut 5 bases from V and 3 bases from J; bases unmatched to any gene: 6. The DNA of the CDR3 is TGTGCCAGCAGCCCCGGGACAGGGGGCGCGACAGATACGCAGTATTTT. Amino acid sequence: CASSPGTGGATDTQYF.

This rearrangement joins TRBV6-5 to TRBJ2-1; a possible D gene is TRBD1 (6 bases). The CDR3 sequence is 15 residues long. Germline V gives CDR1 MNHEY, CDR2 SVGAGI. Trimming pared 6 bases from V and 4 bases from J, leaving 16 bases between. For the CDR3, the DNA is TGTGCCAGCAGGGCCGGGACAACGGGATACAATGAGCAGTTCTTC. Protein product: CASRAGTTGYNEQFF.